Listed below are T cell receptor beta chains from one sample, sequenced in a study of shared clonotypes between healthy human individuals. Here immunoSEQ multiplex PCR was the method, and the copy in TCRdb shows in-frame clones only, minus some. The profile shows some 2,100,000 clones, about 94% of them singletons. The sequenced sample was naive CD4+ T cells sorted from blood. These TCRs come from a man younger than 30 in good health. Each CDR3 is given with its conserved first and last residue.

length | J | V | CDR3
14 | TRBJ1-1 | TRBV5-1 | CASSSSQVNTEAFF
17 | TRBJ2-2 | TRBV5-4 | CASSAPAGATNTGELFF
16 | TRBJ1-5 | TRBV28 | CASSLGTANSNQPQHF
16 | TRBJ2-5 | TRBV7-9 | CASRETLGQGEETQYF
15 | TRBJ2-2 | TRBV6-5 | CASRPSGQGGGELFF
18 | TRBJ2-1 | TRBV5-1 | CASSLPGLASRSYNEQFF
17 | TRBJ1-5 | TRBV7-9 | CASSLGQQKASNQPQHF
14 | TRBJ2-3 | TRBV6-5 | CASRAIESTDTQYF
14 | TRBJ1-2 | TRBV5-1 | CASSLDGQNYGYTF
14 | TRBJ2-7 | TRBV10-3 | CAISSGQGAYEQYF
19 | TRBJ2-6 | TRBV5-4 | CASSGGQGVNSSGANVLTF
14 | TRBJ1-4 | TRBV19 | CASRTDRVSEKLFF
15 | TRBJ1-5 | TRBV10-3 | CAISDGTELGQPQHF
14 | TRBJ1-6 | TRBV10-3 | CAISEGFGHSPLHF
15 | TRBJ2-1 | TRBV5-1 | CASSPRGPHVDEQFF
16 | TRBJ2-3 | TRBV7-2 | CASSTSLAGWTDTQYF
15 | TRBJ1-4 | TRBV7-9 | CASSLGDSPNEKLFF
14 | TRBJ2-5 | TRBV7-2 | CASSRAGVQETQYF
12 | TRBJ1-2 | TRBV29-1 | CSVEALWAGYTF
12 | TRBJ2-5 | TRBV29-1 | CSVEVGGETQYF
13 | TRBJ2-5 | TRBV11-2 | CASRWWQKETQYF
14 | TRBJ2-5 | TRBV5-1 | CASSLAAGVETQYF
15 | TRBJ2-7 | TRBV10-3 | CAISESGFQGHEQYF
14 | TRBJ2-7 | TRBV5-6 | CASSPVDRGYEQYF
17 | TRBJ2-6 | TRBV4-3 | CASSQGPAQAGANVLTF
17 | TRBJ2-3 | TRBV5-6 | CASSPPWGRTSGDTQYF
14 | TRBJ2-7 | TRBV9 | CASSVGPGMYEQYF
14 | TRBJ2-7 | TRBV27 | CASSLTAATDEQYF
15 | TRBJ2-3 | TRBV6-5 | CASSPYVVGTDTQYF
15 | TRBJ1-1 | TRBV11-2 | CASSFTTGKNTEAFF
13 | TRBJ2-4 | TRBV7-9 | CASSLGPGVIQYF
15 | TRBJ2-7 | TRBV6-6 | CASSYSGQGAYEQYF
12 | TRBJ2-5 | TRBV29-1 | CSVDGGPETQYF
14 | TRBJ2-2 | TRBV7-2 | CASSLWQGAGELFF
14 | TRBJ2-7 | TRBV6-6 | CASSRAGGIYEQYF
13 | TRBJ1-5 | TRBV29-1 | CSVARGTDQPQHF
14 | TRBJ1-1 | TRBV9 | CASSPRGGSTEAFF
14 | TRBJ2-5 | TRBV5-4 | CASSFDRYQETQYF
14 | TRBJ1-3 | TRBV6-1 | CASSLQRESDTIYF
14 | TRBJ1-2 | TRBV7-3 | CASSLNAGNYGYTF
14 | TRBJ2-2 | TRBV6-6 | CASATGTNTGELFF
14 | TRBJ2-3 | TRBV7-2 | CASSGDRYTDTQYF
15 | TRBJ1-3 | TRBV5-1 | CASSLGQTSGNTIYF
15 | TRBJ1-1 | TRBV4-1 | CASSQEGTGESLAFF
15 | TRBJ2-1 | TRBV5-1 | CASSLGQGKGNEQFF
14 | TRBJ2-1 | TRBV19 | CASSTGRLYNEQFF
13 | TRBJ1-2 | TRBV6-5 | CASSYTGTSGYTF
16 | TRBJ2-2 | TRBV7-8 | CASSLRTEANTGELFF
14 | TRBJ1-1 | TRBV11-2 | CASSLVGRSTEAFF
14 | TRBJ1-1 | TRBV11-2 | CASSPGQANTEAFF
15 | TRBJ2-7 | TRBV19 | CASREGQAPVYEQYF
14 | TRBJ2-7 | TRBV21-1 | CASSPRSDDYEQYF
15 | TRBJ1-6 | TRBV5-1 | CASSLEPGASSPLHF